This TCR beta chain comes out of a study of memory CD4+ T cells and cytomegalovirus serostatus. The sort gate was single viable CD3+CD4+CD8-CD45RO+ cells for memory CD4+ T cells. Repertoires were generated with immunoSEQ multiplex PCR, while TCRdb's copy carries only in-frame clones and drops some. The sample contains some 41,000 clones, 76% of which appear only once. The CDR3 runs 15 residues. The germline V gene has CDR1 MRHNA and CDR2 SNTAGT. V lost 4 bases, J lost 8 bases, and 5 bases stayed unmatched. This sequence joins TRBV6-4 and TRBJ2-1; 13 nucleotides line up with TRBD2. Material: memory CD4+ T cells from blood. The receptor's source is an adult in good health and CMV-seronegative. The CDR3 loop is CASSALAGGHHEQFF. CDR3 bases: TGTGCCAGCAGTGCACTAGCGGGAGGGCATCATGAGCAGTTCTTC.